These 22 T cell receptor beta chains came from one sample sequenced in a study of metastatic and nonmetastatic thyroid tumors. Each patient came to thyroid surgery without any prior treatment (of any kind). With MiXCR, TCRdb reprocessed the PCR reads. The sample carries 15,000 to 20,000 clones, 34% recorded once. Sequencing was done on a sample of tumor tissue. These receptors were taken from a female donor with papillary thyroid cancer or a benign thyroid nodule (not recorded which). Some clones in this sample may be carry-over from other donors' samples.

V gene TRBV7-3 combines with J gene TRBJ2-7; tentative D call: TRBD1 (6 bases). There are 15 residues in the CDR3. The V end was cut by 2 bases, the J end by 2 bases, with 13 bases between. The germline CDR1 and CDR2 sequences are SGHTA and FQGTGA. The CDR3 region has the DNA TGTGCCAGCAGCTTATCCCCGACAGGTACCTACGAGCAGTACTTC. Translating it yields CASSLSPTGTYEQYF. The full variable domain, its missing parts supplied by reference TRBV7-3 and TRBJ2-7, is GAGVSQTPSNKVTEKGKYVELRCDPISGHTALYWYRQSLGQGPEFLIYFQGTGAADDSGLPNDRFFAVRPEGSVSTLKIQRTERGDSAVYLCASSLSPTGTYEQYFGPGTRLTVT.

This chain connects TRBV20-1 to TRBJ1-2, with D unclear. Germline V gene data show CDR1 as DFQATT and CDR2 as SNEGSKA (reference sequence). V was pared by 0 bases and J by 9 bases, with 8 bases between. The CDR3 is 11 residues long. CDR3 sequence (DNA): TGCAGTGCTAGAGATTCCGGTCGCTACACCTTC. This sequence encodes CSARDSGRYTF.

This clone was observed once. V and J are TRBV2 and TRBJ2-5; D is unclear. The V gene's germline CDR1 is SNHLY and CDR2 FYNNEI. This CDR3 has 16 amino acids. Trimming removed 6 bases at V and 4 bases at J, with 21 bases between. The CDR3 sequence is CASRSLWLSWGETQYF. In DNA, the CDR3 is TGTGCCAGCAGATCTCTCTGGCTCAGCTGGGGAGAGACCCAGTACTTC.

The chain recombines TRBV24-1 with TRBJ2-2; D is possibly TRBD1 (5 bases). CDR1 is KGHDR and CDR2 is SFDVKD in the germline V gene. The ends were cut back, 6 bases at V and 5 bases at J, with 18 bases in the middle. CDR3 length: 16 residues. CDR3 DNA: TGTGCCACCAGTACTCCCATGAGGAGACAGACCGGGGAGCTGTTTTTT. Translating it yields CATSTPMRRQTGELFF.

This chain links TRBV15 with TRBJ2-1, with TRBD2 identical over 13 bases. Losses at the gene ends were 1 base for V and 4 bases for J; bases not matched to a gene: 4. The CDR3 consists of 17 residues. Germline V lookup: CDR1 LNHNV, CDR2 YYDKDF (reference sequence). The CDR3 reads CATSRGSLAGGYNEQFF. As DNA, the CDR3 is TGTGCCACCAGCAGAGGGTCACTAGCGGGAGGGTACAATGAGCAGTTCTTC.

This clone was seen only once. The rearrangement links TRBV30 to TRBJ1-3, with D maybe TRBD1 (6 bases). This CDR3 is built from 14 residues. Germline assignment: CDR1 GTSNPN and CDR2 SVGIG (reference sequence). Trimming left V 2 bases short and J 10 bases short, with 18 bases between. The CDR3 spells CAWSRDTLSLTIYF. CDR3 nucleotide sequence: TGTGCCTGGAGTCGGGACACACTTAGTCTGACCATATATTTT.

This clone was found a few times. This chain uses TRBV5-1 with TRBJ1-2; unclear D gene. Germline V gene sequence: CDR1 SGHRS, CDR2 YFSETQ. This CDR3 region has 12 residues. V lost 0 bases, J lost 7 bases, and 7 bases lay in between. This CDR3 is CASSLVGFGYTF. CDR3 sequence (DNA): TGCGCCAGCAGCTTGGTGGGGTTTGGCTACACCTTC. The variable domain in full, with the rest retrieved from reference TRBV5-1 and TRBJ1-2, is KAGVTQTPRYLIKTRGQQVTLSCSPISGHRSVSWYQQTPGQGLQFLFEYFSETQRNKGNFPGRFSGRQFSNSRSEMNVSTLELGDSALYLCASSLVGFGYTFGSGTRLTVV.

V usage is TRBV20-1 and J usage is TRBJ1-2, with unresolved D. CDR1 DFQATT and CDR2 SNEGSKA come from the germline V gene (reference sequence). This CDR3 has 15 amino acids. Trimming pared 3 bases from V and 9 bases from J, leaving 23 bases between. This chain's CDR3 is CSASRIQDSQGRYTF. The DNA for the CDR3 is TGCAGTGCTAGCAGGATCCAGGACTCTCAAGGGCGCTACACCTTC.

The genes are TRBV5-5 and TRBJ1-5; no firm D call. In germline, CDR1 is SGHKS, CDR2 YYEKEE (reference sequence). There are 14 residues in the CDR3. Trimming took 4 bases from V and 5 from J, leaving 13 bases between them. Written as DNA, the CDR3 is TGTGCCAGCAGCGGAGGGTTGTTCGATCAGCCCCAGCATTTT. It encodes CASSGGLFDQPQHF.

This clone ranks as medium-sized. The chain employs TRBV24-1 and TRBJ2-3; TRBD2 is a possible D gene (7 bases). There are 16 residues in the CDR3. V was clipped by 0 bases and J by 1 base, with 10 bases between them. Germline-derived CDR1 and CDR2 are KGHDR and SFDVKD. CDR3 coding DNA: TGTGCCACCAGTGATTTGGGCGGGGGCGGCACAGATACGCAGTATTTT. It codes for CATSDLGGGGTDTQYF.

In its sample, this clone was seen a few times. V is TRBV18 and J is TRBJ1-1; D possibly corresponds to TRBD1 (6 bases). The CDR3 loop spans 15 amino acids. Germline CDR1 reads KGHSH; CDR2 reads LQKENI. Deletions cut 1 base from V and 1 base from J, with 10 bases between. Written as DNA, the CDR3 is TGTGCCAGCTCACCACGGGACAACCGGAACACTGAAGCTTTCTTT. This encodes CASSPRDNRNTEAFF.

The chain links TRBV20-1 to TRBJ1-1; no definite D call. This CDR3 has 14 residues. The V gene lost 3 bases and the J gene lost 3 bases, with 14 bases spanning the gap. Germline V gives CDR1 DFQATT, CDR2 SNEGSKA (reference sequence). The CDR3 is CSARTGLRDTEAFF. The DNA for the CDR3 is TGCAGTGCTAGGACGGGTTTGCGGGACACTGAAGCTTTCTTT.

This chain joins TRBV7-9 and TRBJ1-5; 9 positions agree with TRBD1. CDR3 length: 15 residues. Per the germline V gene, CDR1 is SEHNR and CDR2 is FQNEAQ (reference sequence). V lost 4 bases, J lost 4 bases, and 5 bases stayed unmatched. The CDR3: CASSSGQGGNQPQHF. DNA of the CDR3: TGTGCCAGCAGCTCGGGACAGGGAGGTAATCAGCCCCAGCATTTT.

This clone is labeled as large. The rearrangement joins TRBV5-1 to TRBJ2-3; the D is unclear. The V end was cut by 6 bases, the J end by 1 base, with 12 bases between. Germline V gene lookup returns CDR1 SGHRS and CDR2 YFSETQ. The CDR3 spans 14 residues. CDR3 DNA sequence: TGCGCCAGCACCCGTGGGCAGGGCACAGATACGCAGTATTTT. Protein: CASTRGQGTDTQYF.

This CDR3 is CASSLSQGVWNEQYF. CDR3 coding DNA: TGCGCCAGCAGCTTGTCCCAGGGAGTGTGGAACGAGCAGTACTTC. This chain uses TRBV5-1 with TRBJ2-7; TRBD1 or TRBD2 may be the D gene (5 bases each). This CDR3 has 15 amino acids. Germline-derived CDR1 and CDR2 are SGHRS and YFSETQ. Trimming shortened V by 1 base and J by 5 bases, and 16 bases separated the two germline ends.

A few counts support this clone. The chain has TRBV20-1 and TRBJ1-6; 10 bases are a match to TRBD1. Germline V gene lookup returns CDR1 DFQATT and CDR2 SNEGSKA (reference sequence). The CDR3 consists of 16 residues. With V trimmed by 1 base and J by 7 bases, 7 bases remained unmatched. Written as DNA, the CDR3 is TGCAGTGCTAGAGTGTCCGGGACAGGGGTAAATTCACCCCTCCACTTT. This gives the protein CSARVSGTGVNSPLHF.

In its sample, this clone was seen a few times. This rearrangement joins TRBV19 to TRBJ1-6; 9 positions match TRBD1. V was clipped by 10 bases and J by 5 bases; unmatched bases: 9. The CDR3 contains 15 residues. CDR1 and CDR2 (germline): LNHDA, SQIVND (reference sequence). CDR3 nucleotide sequence: TGTGCCATCCCGGGACAGGGCTTTCATAATTCACCCCTCCACTTT. This sequence encodes CAIPGQGFHNSPLHF.

This chain joins TRBV7-6 and TRBJ2-7; the match to TRBD1 covers 11 bases. Germline values: CDR1 SGHVS, CDR2 FNYEAQ. The CDR3 is 13 amino acids. Losses at the gene ends were 5 bases for V and 6 bases for J; bases not matched to a gene: 3. The CDR3 here is CASSGGTGGEQYF. CDR3 coding DNA: TGTGCCAGCAGCGGTGGGACAGGGGGCGAGCAGTACTTC. Looking up the rest from reference TRBV7-6 and TRBJ2-7 gives the full variable domain: GAGVSQSPRYKVTKRGQDVALRCDPISGHVSLYWYRQALGQGPEFLTYFNYEAQQDKSGLPNDRFSAERPEGSISTLTIQRTEQRDSAMYRCASSGGTGGEQYFGPGTRLTVT.

There are a few counts of this clone. The genes are TRBV28 and TRBJ2-6; D is undetermined. V lost 3 bases, J lost 0 bases, and 3 bases lay in between. Germline CDR1 MDHEN, CDR2 SYDVKM. The CDR3 sequence is 14 residues long. CDR3 amino acids: CASSFSSGANVLTF. DNA for the CDR3: TGTGCCAGCAGTTTCTCCTCTGGGGCCAACGTCCTGACTTTC.

The chain employs TRBV5-8 and TRBJ2-7; 10 nucleotides line up with TRBD1. This CDR3 has 14 amino acids. The trim removed 1 base at V and 9 bases at J, leaving 7 bases unmatched. Looked up from germline, CDR1 is SGHTS and CDR2 is YDEGEE. The CDR3 here is CASSLSGTGAAQYV. The CDR3 nucleotides are TGTGCCAGCAGCTTGTCCGGGACAGGGGCGGCGCAGTACGTC.

The J gene is TRBJ1-1, the V gene TRBV9; TRBD1 is a possible D gene (6 bases). The CDR3 covers 15 residues. V was shortened by 3 bases and J by 4 bases, with 16 bases between the two germline ends. CDR1 SGDLS and CDR2 YYNGEE come from the germline V gene. CDR3 DNA sequence: TGTGCCAGCAGCGCCCGAGGGGGGTCTGGCACTGAAGCTTTCTTT. Protein: CASSARGGSGTEAFF.

This clone was picked up a small number of times. It may be a read error: a sequence one base away is much more abundant. DNA of the CDR3: TGTGCCTGGAGGGGGGCAGGGTATGAAAAACTGTTTTTT. This translates into CAWRGAGYEKLFF. This chain links TRBV30 with TRBJ1-4; D perhaps matches TRBD1 (6 bases). In germline, CDR1 is GTSNPN, CDR2 SVGIG (reference sequence). V shed 3 bases and J shed 6 bases, with 11 bases lying between them. This CDR3 has 13 amino acids.